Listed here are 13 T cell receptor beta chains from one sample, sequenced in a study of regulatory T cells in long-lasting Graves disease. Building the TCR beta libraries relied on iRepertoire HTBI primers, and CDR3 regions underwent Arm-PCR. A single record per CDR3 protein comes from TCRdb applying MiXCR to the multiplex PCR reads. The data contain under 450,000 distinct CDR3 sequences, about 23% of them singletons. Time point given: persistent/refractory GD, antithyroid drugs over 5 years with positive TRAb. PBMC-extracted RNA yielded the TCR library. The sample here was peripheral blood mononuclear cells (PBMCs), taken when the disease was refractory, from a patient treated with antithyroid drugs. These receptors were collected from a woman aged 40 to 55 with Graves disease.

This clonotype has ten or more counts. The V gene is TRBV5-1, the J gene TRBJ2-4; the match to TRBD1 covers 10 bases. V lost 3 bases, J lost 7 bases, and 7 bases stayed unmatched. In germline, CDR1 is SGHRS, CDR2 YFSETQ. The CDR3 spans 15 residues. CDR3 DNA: TGCGCCAGCAGCTCGGACAGGGGGATATTTAACATTCAGTACTTC. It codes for CASSSDRGIFNIQYF. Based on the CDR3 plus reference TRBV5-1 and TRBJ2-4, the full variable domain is KAGVTQTPRYLIKTRGQQVTLSCSPISGHRSVSWYQQTPGQGLQFLFEYFSETQRNKGNFPGRFSGRQFSNSRSEMNVSTLELGDSALYLCASSSDRGIFNIQYFGAGTRLSVL.

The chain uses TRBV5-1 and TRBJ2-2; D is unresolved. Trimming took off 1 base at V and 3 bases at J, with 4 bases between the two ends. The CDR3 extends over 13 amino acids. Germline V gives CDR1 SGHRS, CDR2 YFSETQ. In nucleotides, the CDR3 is TGCGCCAGCAGCTTGCAGGACACCGGGGAGCTGTTTTTT. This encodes CASSLQDTGELFF. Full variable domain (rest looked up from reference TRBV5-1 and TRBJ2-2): KAGVTQTPRYLIKTRGQQVTLSCSPISGHRSVSWYQQTPGQGLQFLFEYFSETQRNKGNFPGRFSGRQFSNSRSEMNVSTLELGDSALYLCASSLQDTGELFFGEGSRLTVL.

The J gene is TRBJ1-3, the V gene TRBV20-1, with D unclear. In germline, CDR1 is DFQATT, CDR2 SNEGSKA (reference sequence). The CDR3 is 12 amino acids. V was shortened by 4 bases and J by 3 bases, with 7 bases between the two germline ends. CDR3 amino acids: CSAIRFGNTIYF. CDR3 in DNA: TGCAGTGCTATCAGATTTGGAAACACCATATATTTT.

DNA of the CDR3: TGTGCCAGCAGTTTAACGCTAGCTTCGCCAGATACGCAGTATTTT. Amino acids: CASSLTLASPDTQYF. The rearrangement links TRBV28 to TRBJ2-3, with a tentative D call TRBD2 (5 bases). The CDR3 consists of 15 residues. Germline V lookup: CDR1 MDHEN, CDR2 SYDVKM. V lost 2 bases and J lost 4, with 13 bases in between.

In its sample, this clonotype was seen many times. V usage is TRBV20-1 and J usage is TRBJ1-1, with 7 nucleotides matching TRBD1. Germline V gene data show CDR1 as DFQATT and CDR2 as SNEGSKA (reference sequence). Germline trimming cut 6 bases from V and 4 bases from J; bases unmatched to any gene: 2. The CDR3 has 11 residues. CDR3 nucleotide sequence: TGCAGTGCAAGGGACAGCACTGAAGCTTTCTTT. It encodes CSARDSTEAFF.

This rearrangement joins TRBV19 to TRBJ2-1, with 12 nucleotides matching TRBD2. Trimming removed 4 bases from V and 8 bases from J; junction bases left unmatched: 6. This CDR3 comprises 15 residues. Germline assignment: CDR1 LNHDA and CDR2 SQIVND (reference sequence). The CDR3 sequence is CASSTLAGGRDEQFF. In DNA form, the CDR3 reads TGTGCCAGTAGTACGCTAGCGGGAGGGAGGGATGAGCAGTTCTTC.

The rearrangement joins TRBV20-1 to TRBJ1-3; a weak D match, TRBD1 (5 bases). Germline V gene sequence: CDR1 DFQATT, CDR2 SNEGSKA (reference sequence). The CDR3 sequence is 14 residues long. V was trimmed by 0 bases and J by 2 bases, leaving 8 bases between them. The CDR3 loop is CSAREPTAGNTIYF. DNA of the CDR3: TGCAGTGCTAGAGAACCGACAGCTGGAAACACCATATATTTT.

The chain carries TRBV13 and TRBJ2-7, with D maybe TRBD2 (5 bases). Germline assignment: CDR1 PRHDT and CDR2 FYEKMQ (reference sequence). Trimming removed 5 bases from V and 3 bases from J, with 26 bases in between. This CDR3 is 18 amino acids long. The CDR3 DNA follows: TGTGCCAGCAGCCCCTTGCCCATCGGACGGGAACTTCACTACGAGCAGTACTTC. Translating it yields CASSPLPIGRELHYEQYF.

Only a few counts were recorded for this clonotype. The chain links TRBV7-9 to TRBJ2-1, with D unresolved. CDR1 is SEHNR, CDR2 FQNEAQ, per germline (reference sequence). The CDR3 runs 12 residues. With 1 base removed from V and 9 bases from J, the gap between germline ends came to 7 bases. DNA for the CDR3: TGTGCCAGCAGCTTAGAGACGAGTGAGCAGTTCTTC. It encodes CASSLETSEQFF.

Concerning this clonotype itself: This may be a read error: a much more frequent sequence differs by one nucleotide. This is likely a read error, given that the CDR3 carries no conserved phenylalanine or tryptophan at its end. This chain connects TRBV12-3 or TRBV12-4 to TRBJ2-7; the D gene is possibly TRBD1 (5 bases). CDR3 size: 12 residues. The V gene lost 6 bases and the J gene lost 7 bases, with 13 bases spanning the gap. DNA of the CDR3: TGTGCCAGCAGGCCCAGGGTTGGAGAGCAGTACCTC. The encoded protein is CASRPRVGEQYL.

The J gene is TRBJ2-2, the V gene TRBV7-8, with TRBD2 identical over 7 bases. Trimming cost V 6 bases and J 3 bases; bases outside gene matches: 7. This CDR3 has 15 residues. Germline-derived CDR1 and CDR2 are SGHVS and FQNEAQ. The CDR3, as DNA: TGTGCCAGCAGAGGGGAGGGCAGGGACACCGGGGAGCTGTTTTTT. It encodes CASRGEGRDTGELFF.

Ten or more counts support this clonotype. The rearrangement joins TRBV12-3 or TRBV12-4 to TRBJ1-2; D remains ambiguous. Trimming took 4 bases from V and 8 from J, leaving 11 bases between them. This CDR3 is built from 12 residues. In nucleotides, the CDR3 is TGTGCCAGCAGTTCTCCGGCCCGAGGCTACACCTTC. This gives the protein CASSSPARGYTF.

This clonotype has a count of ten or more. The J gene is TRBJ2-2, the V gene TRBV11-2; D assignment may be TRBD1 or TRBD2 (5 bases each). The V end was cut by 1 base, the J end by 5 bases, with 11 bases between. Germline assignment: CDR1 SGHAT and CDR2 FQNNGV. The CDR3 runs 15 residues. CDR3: CASSLGGSWTGELFF. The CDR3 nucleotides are TGTGCCAGCAGCTTAGGGGGGAGTTGGACCGGGGAGCTGTTTTTT.